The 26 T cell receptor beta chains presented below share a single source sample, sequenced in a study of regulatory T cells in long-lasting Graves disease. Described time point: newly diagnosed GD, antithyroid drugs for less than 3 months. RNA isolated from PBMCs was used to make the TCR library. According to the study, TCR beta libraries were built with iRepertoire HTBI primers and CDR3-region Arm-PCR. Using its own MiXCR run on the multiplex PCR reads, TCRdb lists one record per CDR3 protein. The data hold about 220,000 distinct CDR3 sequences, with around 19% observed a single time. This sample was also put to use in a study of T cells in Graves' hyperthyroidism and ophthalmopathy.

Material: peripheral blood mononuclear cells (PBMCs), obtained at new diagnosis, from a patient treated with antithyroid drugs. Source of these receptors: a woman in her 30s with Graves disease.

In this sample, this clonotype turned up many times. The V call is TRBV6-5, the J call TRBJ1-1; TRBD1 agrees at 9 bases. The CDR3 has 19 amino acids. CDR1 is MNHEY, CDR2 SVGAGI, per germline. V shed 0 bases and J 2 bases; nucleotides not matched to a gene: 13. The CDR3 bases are TGTGCCAGCAGTTACTCTTATCTATCGGGGACAGGGACTAACACTGAAGCTTTCTTT. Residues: CASSYSYLSGTGTNTEAFF.

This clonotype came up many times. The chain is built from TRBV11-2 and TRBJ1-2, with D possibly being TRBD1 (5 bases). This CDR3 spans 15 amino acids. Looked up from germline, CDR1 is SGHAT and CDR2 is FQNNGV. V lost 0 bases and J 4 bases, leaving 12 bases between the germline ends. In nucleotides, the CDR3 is TGTGCCAGCAGCTTAGAGGGACGGGTGGGCTATGGCTACACCTTC. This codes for CASSLEGRVGYGYTF.

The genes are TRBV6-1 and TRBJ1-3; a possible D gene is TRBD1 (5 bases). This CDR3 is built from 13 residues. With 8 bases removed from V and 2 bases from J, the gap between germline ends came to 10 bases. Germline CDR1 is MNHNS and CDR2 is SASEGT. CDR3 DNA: TGTGCCAGCCGCACAGGAGCTGGAAACACCATATATTTT. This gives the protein CASRTGAGNTIYF.

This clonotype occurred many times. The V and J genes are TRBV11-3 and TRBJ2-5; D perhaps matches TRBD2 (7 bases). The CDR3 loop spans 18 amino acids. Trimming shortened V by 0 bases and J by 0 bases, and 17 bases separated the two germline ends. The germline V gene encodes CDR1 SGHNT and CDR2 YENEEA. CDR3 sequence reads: CASSLEGRGAPYQETQYF. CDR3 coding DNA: TGTGCCAGCAGCTTAGAGGGTCGGGGGGCCCCCTACCAAGAGACCCAGTACTTC. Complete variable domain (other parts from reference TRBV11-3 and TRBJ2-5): EAGVVQSPRYKIIEKKQPVAFWCNPISGHNTLYWYLQNLGQGPELLIRYENEEAVDDSQLPKDRFSAERLKGVDSTLKIQPAELGDSAVYLCASSLEGRGAPYQETQYFGPGTRLLVL.

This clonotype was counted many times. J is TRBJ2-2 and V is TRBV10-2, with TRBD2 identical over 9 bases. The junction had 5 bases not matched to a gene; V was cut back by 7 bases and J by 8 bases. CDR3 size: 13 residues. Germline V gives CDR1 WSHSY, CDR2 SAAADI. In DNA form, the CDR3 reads TGCGCCAGCACGGCGGGAGGGCCGGGGGAGCTGTTTTTT. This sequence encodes CASTAGGPGELFF.

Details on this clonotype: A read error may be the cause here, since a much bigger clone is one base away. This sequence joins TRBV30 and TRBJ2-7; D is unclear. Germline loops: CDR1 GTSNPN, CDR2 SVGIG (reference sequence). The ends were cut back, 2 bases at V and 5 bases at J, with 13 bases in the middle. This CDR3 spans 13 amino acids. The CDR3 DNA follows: TGTGCCTGGAGTCTTTTGGGTTTCCACGAGCAGTACTTC. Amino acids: CAWSLLGFHEQYF.

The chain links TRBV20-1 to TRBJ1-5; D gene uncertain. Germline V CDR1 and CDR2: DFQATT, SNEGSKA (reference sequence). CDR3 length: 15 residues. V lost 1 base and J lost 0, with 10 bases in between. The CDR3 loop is CSARGMGYSNQPQHF. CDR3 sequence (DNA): TGCAGTGCTAGAGGGATGGGTTATAGCAATCAGCCCCAGCATTTT.

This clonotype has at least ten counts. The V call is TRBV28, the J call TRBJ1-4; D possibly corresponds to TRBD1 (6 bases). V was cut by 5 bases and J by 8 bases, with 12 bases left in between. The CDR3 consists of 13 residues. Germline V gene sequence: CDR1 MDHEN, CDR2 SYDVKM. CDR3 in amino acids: CASSIQGREKLFF. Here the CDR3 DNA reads TGTGCCAGCAGTATACAGGGAAGGGAAAAACTGTTTTTT.

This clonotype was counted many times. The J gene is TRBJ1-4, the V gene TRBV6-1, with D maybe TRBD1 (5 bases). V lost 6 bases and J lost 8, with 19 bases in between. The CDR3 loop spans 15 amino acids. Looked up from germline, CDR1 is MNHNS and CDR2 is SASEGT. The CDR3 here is CASSRVGGTGEKLFF. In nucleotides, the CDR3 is TGTGCCAGCAGCCGAGTCGGGGGGACGGGAGAAAAACTGTTTTTT.

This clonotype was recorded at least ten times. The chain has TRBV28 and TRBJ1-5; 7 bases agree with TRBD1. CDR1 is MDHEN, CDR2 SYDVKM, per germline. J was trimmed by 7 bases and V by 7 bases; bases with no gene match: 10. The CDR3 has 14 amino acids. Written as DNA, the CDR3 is TGTGCCAGCACTAGACAGGGACACCGACAGCCCCAGCATTTT. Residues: CASTRQGHRQPQHF.

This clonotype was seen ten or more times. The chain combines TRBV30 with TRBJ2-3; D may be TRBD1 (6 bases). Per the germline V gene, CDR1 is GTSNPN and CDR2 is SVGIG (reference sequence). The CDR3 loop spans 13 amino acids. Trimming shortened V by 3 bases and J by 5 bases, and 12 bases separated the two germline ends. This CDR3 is CAWRQGGGDTQYF. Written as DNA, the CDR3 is TGTGCCTGGAGACAGGGCGGAGGAGATACGCAGTATTTT.

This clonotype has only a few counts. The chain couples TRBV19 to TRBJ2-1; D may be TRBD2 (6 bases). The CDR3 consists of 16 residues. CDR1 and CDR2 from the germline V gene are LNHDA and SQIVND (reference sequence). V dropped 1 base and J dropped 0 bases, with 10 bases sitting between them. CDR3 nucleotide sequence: TGTGCCAGTAGTATAGGGACTATGGGCTCCTACAATGAGCAGTTCTTC. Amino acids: CASSIGTMGSYNEQFF. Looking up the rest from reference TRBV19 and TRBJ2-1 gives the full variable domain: DGGITQSPKYLFRKEGQNVTLSCEQNLNHDAMYWYRQDPGQGLRLIYYSQIVNDFQKGDIAEGYSVSREKKESFPLTVTSAQKNPTAFYLCASSIGTMGSYNEQFFGPGTRLTVL.

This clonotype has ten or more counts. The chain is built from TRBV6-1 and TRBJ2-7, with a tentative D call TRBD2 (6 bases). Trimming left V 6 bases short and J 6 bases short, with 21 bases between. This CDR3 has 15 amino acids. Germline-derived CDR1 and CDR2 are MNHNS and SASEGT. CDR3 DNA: TGTGCCAGCAGAACCCGGGACCGGGGGACCTCCGAGCAGTACTTC. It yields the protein CASRTRDRGTSEQYF.

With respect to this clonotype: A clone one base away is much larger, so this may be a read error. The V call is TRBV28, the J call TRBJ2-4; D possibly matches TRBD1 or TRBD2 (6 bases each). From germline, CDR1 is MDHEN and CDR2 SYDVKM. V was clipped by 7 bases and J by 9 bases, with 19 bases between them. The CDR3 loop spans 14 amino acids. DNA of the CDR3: TGTGCCAGCAATCCCTACAGGGAGGAGGGCATTCAGTACTTC. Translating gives CASNPYREEGIQYF.

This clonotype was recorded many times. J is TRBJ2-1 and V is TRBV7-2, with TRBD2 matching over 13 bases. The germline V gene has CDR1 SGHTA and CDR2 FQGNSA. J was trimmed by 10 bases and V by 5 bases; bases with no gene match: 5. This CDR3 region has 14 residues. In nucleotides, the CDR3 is TGTGCCAGCAGCACGTGGACTAGCGGGGGCGAGCAGTTCTTC. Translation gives CASSTWTSGGEQFF.

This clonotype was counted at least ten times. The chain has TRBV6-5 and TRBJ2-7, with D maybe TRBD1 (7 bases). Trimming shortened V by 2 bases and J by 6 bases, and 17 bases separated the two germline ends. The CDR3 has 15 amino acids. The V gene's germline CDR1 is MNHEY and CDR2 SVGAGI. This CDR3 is CASSYQGGHTREQYF. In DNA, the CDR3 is TGTGCCAGCAGTTACCAGGGGGGCCATACCCGCGAGCAGTACTTC.

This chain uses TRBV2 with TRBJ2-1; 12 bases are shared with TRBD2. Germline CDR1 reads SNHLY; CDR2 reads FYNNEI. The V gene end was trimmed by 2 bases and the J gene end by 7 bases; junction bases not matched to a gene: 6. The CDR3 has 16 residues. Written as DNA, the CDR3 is TGTGCCAGCAGTGAACTAGCGGGGGGGCCTTTTAATGAGCAGTTCTTC. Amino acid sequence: CASSELAGGPFNEQFF.

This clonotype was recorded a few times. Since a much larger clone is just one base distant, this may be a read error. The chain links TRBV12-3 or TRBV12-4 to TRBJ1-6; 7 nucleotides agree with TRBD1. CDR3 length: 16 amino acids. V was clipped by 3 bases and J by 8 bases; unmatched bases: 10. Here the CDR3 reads CASSFGGGQSHSPLHF. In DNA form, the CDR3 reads TGTGCCAGCAGTTTTGGAGGGGGACAGTCCCATTCACCCCTCCACTTT.

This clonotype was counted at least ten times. The CDR3 region is CASTQSLGKSYGYTF. CDR3 coding DNA: TGTGCCAGCACTCAAAGTTTGGGGAAGAGCTATGGCTACACCTTC. This rearrangement joins TRBV28 to TRBJ1-2; D gene unclear. The germline CDR1 and CDR2 sequences are MDHEN and SYDVKM. Trimming stripped 7 bases from V and 4 bases from J, with 19 bases between. The CDR3 totals 15 residues.

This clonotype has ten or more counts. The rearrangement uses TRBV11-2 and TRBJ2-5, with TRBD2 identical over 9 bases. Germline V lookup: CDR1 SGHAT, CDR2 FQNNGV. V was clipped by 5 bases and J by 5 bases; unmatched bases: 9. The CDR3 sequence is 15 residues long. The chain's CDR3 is CASSARGGLGETQYF. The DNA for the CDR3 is TGTGCCAGCAGCGCGCGGGGGGGCCTTGGGGAGACCCAGTACTTC.

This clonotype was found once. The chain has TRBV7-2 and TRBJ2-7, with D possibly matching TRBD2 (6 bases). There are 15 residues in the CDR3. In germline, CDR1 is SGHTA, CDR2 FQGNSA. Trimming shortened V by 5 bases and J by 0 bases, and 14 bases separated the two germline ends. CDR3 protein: CASSTKRVLSYEQYF. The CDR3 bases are TGTGCCAGCAGCACCAAGCGGGTCCTCTCCTACGAGCAGTACTTC.

CDR3 nucleotide sequence: TGTGCCAGCAGTATATCGGGACTAGCTGATGGCGCCTACAATGAGCAGTTCTTC. This sequence encodes CASSISGLADGAYNEQFF. This chain links TRBV28 with TRBJ2-1, with TRBD2 matching over 9 bases. This CDR3 is 18 amino acids long. The germline gives CDR1 MDHEN, CDR2 SYDVKM. V was clipped by 5 bases and J by 2 bases; unmatched bases: 13. Combining the CDR3 with reference TRBV28 and TRBJ2-1 gives the whole variable domain DVKVTQSSRYLVKRTGEKVFLECVQDMDHENMFWYRQDPGLGLRLIYFSYDVKMKEKGDIPEGYSVSREKKERFSLILESASTNQTSMYLCASSISGLADGAYNEQFFGPGTRLTVL.

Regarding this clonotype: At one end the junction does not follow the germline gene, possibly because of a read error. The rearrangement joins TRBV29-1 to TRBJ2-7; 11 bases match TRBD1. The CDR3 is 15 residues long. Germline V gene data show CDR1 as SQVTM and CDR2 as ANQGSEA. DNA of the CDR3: TGCAGCGTTGAAGGGATTGGACAGGGGGCGTACGGGCAGTACTTC. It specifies CSVEGIGQGAYGQYF.

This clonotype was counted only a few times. CDR3 nucleotide sequence: TGTGCCTGGAGTTCAGGGACAGCCCCCTACAATGAGCAGTTCTTC. It is translated as CAWSSGTAPYNEQFF. This chain joins TRBV30 and TRBJ2-1, with 7 bases that match TRBD1. Germline lookup yields CDR1 GTSNPN and CDR2 SVGIG (reference sequence). V dropped 2 bases and J dropped 2; count of bases not matched to a gene: 6. This CDR3 region has 15 residues.

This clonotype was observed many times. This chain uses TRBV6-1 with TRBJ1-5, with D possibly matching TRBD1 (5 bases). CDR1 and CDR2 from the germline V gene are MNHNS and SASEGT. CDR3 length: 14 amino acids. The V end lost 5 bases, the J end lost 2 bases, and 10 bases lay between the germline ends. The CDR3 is CASSTDSRNQPQHF. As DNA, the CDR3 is TGTGCCAGCAGTACCGACAGCCGCAATCAGCCCCAGCATTTT.

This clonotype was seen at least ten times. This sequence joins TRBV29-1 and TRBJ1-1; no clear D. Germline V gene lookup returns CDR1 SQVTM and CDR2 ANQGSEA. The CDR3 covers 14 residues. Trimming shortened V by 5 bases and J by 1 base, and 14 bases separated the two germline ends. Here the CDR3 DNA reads TGCAGCGTTCTGCTTAGGACGGAGAACACTGAAGCTTTCTTT. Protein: CSVLLRTENTEAFF.